Below, 8 T cell receptor beta chains from the same sample are listed, as sequenced in a study of cytomegalovirus exposure and HLA in healthy donors. The PCR employed 60 Vbeta primers together with 13 Jbeta primers. This table comes from immunoSEQ multiplex PCR, and its TCRdb copy is limited to in-frame clones, with some not included. The profile shows roughly 130,000 clones, around 69% of them singletons. Material: PBMCs. These receptors were obtained from a woman between 40 and 50 years old in good health and CMV-seropositive.

This sequence joins TRBV13 and TRBJ2-5; D is uncertain. The germline V gene encodes CDR1 PRHDT and CDR2 FYEKMQ (reference sequence). The V end was cut by 3 bases, the J end by 2 bases, with 16 bases between. The CDR3 spans 16 residues. The CDR3 DNA reads TGTGCCAGCAGCTTTTACTCCTCGACTGTACAAGAGACCCAGTACTTC. Amino acids: CASSFYSSTVQETQYF.

With respect to this clone: Compared with germline, one end of the junction differs, possibly owing to a read error. The chain combines TRBV29-1 with TRBJ1-2, with a weak D call TRBD1 (5 bases). The germline V gene has CDR1 SQVTM and CDR2 ANQGSEA. The CDR3 length is 14 residues. CDR3 nucleotide sequence: TGCAGCGTTGAATTATTCCTGGGGATGCGGGGCTACCCCTTC. This sequence encodes CSVELFLGMRGYPF.

The chain recombines TRBV10-3 with TRBJ1-5; a weak D match, TRBD1 (5 bases). Germline lookup yields CDR1 ENHRY and CDR2 SYGVKD. V lost 10 bases and J 11 bases, leaving 21 bases between the germline ends. This CDR3 is built from 13 residues. The CDR3 region has the DNA TGTGCCACCTGTCCCGCGGGGGAGGCAACCCAGCATTTT. As protein: CATCPAGEATQHF.

The J gene is TRBJ1-1, the V gene TRBV5-1; 9 bases line up with TRBD1. Germline CDR1 reads SGHRS; CDR2 reads YFSETQ. V lost 4 bases, J lost 6 bases, and 4 bases stayed unmatched. This CDR3 is 13 amino acids long. CDR3 sequence reads: CASSPGTGPEAFF. The CDR3 DNA is TGCGCCAGCAGCCCGGGGACAGGGCCTGAAGCTTTCTTT. The full variable domain, rest sourced from reference TRBV5-1 and TRBJ1-1, is KAGVTQTPRYLIKTRGQQVTLSCSPISGHRSVSWYQQTPGQGLQFLFEYFSETQRNKGNFPGRFSGRQFSNSRSEMNVSTLELGDSALYLCASSPGTGPEAFFGQGTRLTVV.

This clone was seen a few times. The gene calls are TRBV28 and TRBJ1-1, with D hard to call. The CDR3 contains 12 residues. V was cut by 6 bases and J by 1 base, with 6 bases left in between. CDR1 and CDR2 from the germline V gene are MDHEN and SYDVKM. This chain's CDR3 is CASREGNTEAFF. The CDR3 DNA reads as TGTGCCAGCAGAGAGGGGAACACTGAAGCTTTCTTT.

The V call is TRBV6-5, the J call TRBJ1-2, with TRBD1 as a possible D gene (5 bases). This CDR3 region has 15 residues. CDR1 is MNHEY and CDR2 is SVGAGI in the germline V gene. Trimming took off 5 bases at V and 4 bases at J, with 17 bases between the two ends. The CDR3 loop reads CASSPHGDGGYGYTF. CDR3 DNA: TGTGCCAGCAGTCCACACGGAGACGGGGGCTATGGCTACACCTTC.

This clone was seen a handful of times. V and J are TRBV5-1 and TRBJ1-2, with D uncertain. This CDR3 spans 13 amino acids. Trimming took 0 bases from V and 8 from J, leaving 11 bases between them. Per germline, CDR1 SGHRS and CDR2 YFSETQ. CDR3 protein: CASSLEGGFGYTF. The CDR3 region has the DNA TGCGCCAGCAGCTTGGAGGGAGGATTCGGCTACACCTTC. The complete variable domain, with remaining parts taken from reference TRBV5-1 and TRBJ1-2, reads KAGVTQTPRYLIKTRGQQVTLSCSPISGHRSVSWYQQTPGQGLQFLFEYFSETQRNKGNFPGRFSGRQFSNSRSEMNVSTLELGDSALYLCASSLEGGFGYTFGSGTRLTVV.

This rearrangement joins TRBV4-1 to TRBJ1-5; D might be TRBD1 (5 bases). Germline V lookup: CDR1 MGHRA, CDR2 YSYEKL. The CDR3 is 15 amino acids. V lost 0 bases and J lost 4, with 10 bases in between. CDR3 amino acids: CASSQDPGINQPQHF. The CDR3, as DNA: TGCGCCAGCAGCCAAGACCCAGGGATAAATCAGCCCCAGCATTTT.